What follows describes a single T cell receptor beta chain. This entry belongs to a study of blood T cells in healthy people across ages. They isolated at least 6.5 million PBMCs from each sample. Together with a sample-barcoded 5' primer, a J-beta primer mix was included in a second PCR lasting roughly 6 to 12 cycles. Per sample, CDR3-containing paired-end reads numbered at least 2.5 million. MiXCR, applied by TCRdb to the 5' RACE reads, yields one record per CDR3 protein. The sample has about 780,000 distinct CDR3 sequences; around 50% are singletons. The germline CDR1 and CDR2 sequences are MDHEN and SYDVKM. The CDR3 is 16 amino acids.

Sequencing input: blood. This TCR derives from an elderly man in good health. The chain is built from TRBV28 and TRBJ2-1, with TRBD2 matching over 9 bases. The J call may be incorrect, as the DNA end agrees better with TRBJ2-7. CDR3 DNA: TGTGCCAGCAGCCCGCGGGAGGGCTTCTCCTACAATGAGCAGTACTTC. Its translation: CASSPREGFSYNEQYF.